This T cell receptor (beta chain) is from a study of blood T cell repertoires in COVID-19. Across the whole study: Material from acute and convalescent COVID-19 was sourced from the United States, Italy and Spain.

Trimming pared 1 base from V and 2 bases from J, leaving 14 bases between. The CDR3 totals 16 residues. Looked up from germline, CDR1 is LGHNA and CDR2 is YNFKEQ. Original analysis: Reference gene primer amplification gave estimated nucleated cell counts. Profiled with immunoSEQ multiplex PCR; TCRdb holds only in-frame clones, not every one. V, J and clone size are taken as reported in that table, and D and trimming were inferred from the DNA itself. The table records approximately 250,000 clones, around four fifths of them present only once. The material sequenced was peripheral blood. The clonotype comes from a woman aged 60-75 years with active or convalescent COVID-19. J is TRBJ2-5 and V is TRBV4-2; no clear D. CDR3 DNA: TGTGCCAGCAGCCAAGCTGCTGGTACGCTACAAGAGACCCAGTACTTC. It yields the protein CASSQAAGTLQETQYF.